Sequencing of this T cell receptor beta chain was carried out in a study of cytomegalovirus exposure and HLA in healthy donors. Study summary: In a later analysis, the 110 or so validation repertoires were reported to have used the same platform as the roughly 600 first-cohort repertoires.

Germline V CDR1 and CDR2: LGHNA, YNFKEQ. The length of the CDR3 is 16 residues. The V and J ends lost 0 bases and 1 base, in that order; junction bases with no gene match: 4. The method was immunoSEQ multiplex PCR; TCRdb's version includes in-frame clones alone and lacks a portion of them. Among more than 90,000 clones listed, about 88% were seen once. This chain uses TRBV4-2 with TRBJ2-5, with 8 nucleotides matching TRBD2. The TCR originated in a man aged 18 to 35 in good health and CMV-seropositive. The sample taken for sequencing was PBMCs. In nucleotides, the CDR3 is TGTGCCAGCAGCCAAGAGGGGCGGGGGGCCCAAGAGACCCAGTACTTC. It encodes CASSQEGRGAQETQYF.